The next 16 T cell receptor beta chains were all read from a single sample in a study of blood T cell repertoires in COVID-19 (dated by TCRdb to about 2020). The library was built by means of the immunoSEQ multiplex PCR assay. TCRdb stores this immuneACCESS table with in-frame sequences only. Part of the clones is absent; in the studies checked, under half of the shortfall reflects unresolved V genes, and no reason is known for the rest. The sample table contains about 98,000 clones; only one count was recorded for roughly 90% of them. Around 5.3% of the sample belongs to the ten largest clones. The source material was peripheral blood. Receptors originate from a woman in her 50s with COVID-19, enrolled during active disease.

The rearrangement uses TRBV7-2 and TRBJ2-5; 12 nucleotides line up with TRBD2. V gave up 6 bases and J gave up 5 bases; unmatched junction bases: 4. The germline V gene encodes CDR1 SGHTA and CDR2 FQGNSA. This CDR3 contains 14 residues. This chain's CDR3 is CASRLAGGWETQYF. The CDR3 region has the DNA TGTGCCAGCAGACTAGCGGGGGGTTGGGAGACCCAGTACTTC.

This clone appeared once. V and J are TRBV30 and TRBJ2-2; TRBD1 matches 8 bases. Germline assignment: CDR1 GTSNPN and CDR2 SVGIG (reference sequence). The CDR3 loop spans 14 amino acids. The V gene end was trimmed by 7 bases and the J gene end by 5 bases; junction bases not matched to a gene: 9. The CDR3 loop reads CASLRQGRTGELFF. The CDR3 DNA is TGTGCCTCCCTACGACAGGGGAGAACCGGGGAGCTGTTTTTT.

The chain couples TRBV12-3 or TRBV12-4 to TRBJ2-1; 7 nucleotides line up with TRBD1. The length of the CDR3 is 12 residues. The ends lost 5 bases at V and 9 bases at J; junction bases unmatched: 4. CDR3 coding DNA: TGTGCCAGCAGTGAGGGGGCTGGTGAGCAGTTCTTC. This translates into CASSEGAGEQFF.

The genes are TRBV15 and TRBJ2-3; D perhaps matches TRBD1 (5 bases). The CDR3 sequence is 14 residues long. Germline V gives CDR1 LNHNV, CDR2 YYDKDF (reference sequence). V was shortened by 1 base and J by 4 bases, with 9 bases between the two germline ends. The CDR3 DNA is TGTGCCACCAGCAGAGGTCAGGGCCCAGATACGCAGTATTTT. This sequence encodes CATSRGQGPDTQYF. The full variable domain, with the rest looked up from reference TRBV15 and TRBJ2-3, is DAMVIQNPRYQVTQFGKPVTLSCSQTLNHNVMYWYQQKSSQAPKLLFHYYDKDFNNEADTPDNFQSRRPNTSFCFLDIRSPGLGDTAMYLCATSRGQGPDTQYFGPGTRLTVL.

The chain links TRBV2 to TRBJ2-6; 7 bases agree with TRBD2. Looked up from germline, CDR1 is SNHLY and CDR2 is FYNNEI. The V and J ends lost 6 bases and 1 base, in that order; junction bases with no gene match: 9. The CDR3 runs 17 residues. CDR3 DNA: TGTGCCAGCAGCGCGGTGGGAGCGGGGTCTGGGGCCAACGTCCTGACTTTC. This translates into CASSAVGAGSGANVLTF.

This rearrangement joins TRBV5-1 to TRBJ2-1; 7 bases are shared with TRBD2. The CDR3 sequence is 13 residues long. Germline CDR1 SGHRS, CDR2 YFSETQ. With V trimmed by 4 bases and J by 8 bases, 6 bases remained unmatched. The CDR3 loop reads CASSTIAGDEQFF. In DNA form, the CDR3 reads TGCGCCAGCAGCACTATAGCGGGCGATGAGCAGTTCTTC.

The chain carries TRBV5-1 and TRBJ1-3, with 8 nucleotides matching TRBD1. From germline, CDR1 is SGHRS and CDR2 YFSETQ. V dropped 5 bases and J dropped 3; count of bases not matched to a gene: 7. The CDR3 totals 15 residues. The CDR3 here is CASSTQTGVGNTIYF. Here the CDR3 DNA reads TGCGCCAGCAGTACACAGACAGGGGTTGGAAACACCATATATTTT.

This clone has a handful of counts. The CDR3 here is CAWTPNRGAPWGYTF. For the CDR3, the DNA is TGTGCCTGGACACCAAATCGGGGGGCCCCCTGGGGCTACACCTTC. This chain uses TRBV30 with TRBJ1-2, with a possible D match to TRBD1 (6 bases). The CDR3 contains 15 residues. The germline CDR1 and CDR2 sequences are GTSNPN and SVGIG (reference sequence). Trimming left V 4 bases short and J 8 bases short, with 23 bases between.

V gene TRBV5-4 combines with J gene TRBJ2-1; 9 nucleotides line up with TRBD1. V was clipped by 0 bases and J by 6 bases; unmatched bases: 7. Germline V gene sequence: CDR1 SGHNT, CDR2 YYREEE (reference sequence). The CDR3 runs to 16 residues. CDR3 nucleotide sequence: TGTGCCAGCAGCTTGGGCGGGACAGGGATTCCCAATGAGCAGTTCTTC. Translating it yields CASSLGGTGIPNEQFF.

This sequence joins TRBV5-5 and TRBJ1-1; the D is unclear. The germline V and J ends were trimmed by 4 bases and 5 bases, with 12 bases remaining between them. CDR1 SGHKS and CDR2 YYEKEE come from the germline V gene (reference sequence). The CDR3 is 13 amino acids. The CDR3 coding sequence is TGTGCCAGCAGCCTTACCCTCGGGACTGAAGCTTTCTTT. Its translation is CASSLTLGTEAFF.

V gene TRBV18 combines with J gene TRBJ2-7; D perhaps matches TRBD2 (5 bases). This CDR3 region has 13 residues. CDR1 and CDR2 from the germline V gene are KGHSH and LQKENI. The V end lost 2 bases, the J end lost 3 bases, and 8 bases lay between the germline ends. The CDR3 region is CASSPTEVYEQYF. CDR3 DNA: TGTGCCAGCTCACCAACGGAGGTCTACGAGCAGTACTTC.

This chain joins TRBV19 and TRBJ1-5, with D tentatively TRBD1 (5 bases). The CDR3 is made up of 14 amino acids. CDR1 is LNHDA, CDR2 SQIVND, per germline (reference sequence). V lost 6 bases and J 2 bases, leaving 11 bases between the germline ends. The CDR3 spells CASSPWGGNQPQHF. In DNA form, the CDR3 reads TGTGCCAGTAGCCCCTGGGGGGGCAATCAGCCCCAGCATTTT.

In its sample, this clone was seen a few times. The rearrangement joins TRBV7-3 to TRBJ2-1, with 10 nucleotides matching TRBD1. CDR3 length: 16 residues. Germline V gives CDR1 SGHTA, CDR2 FQGTGA. J gave up 1 base and V 5 bases, and 5 bases lay outside the gene matches. As DNA, the CDR3 is TGTGCCAGCAGCCCGACAGGGGGCAAATCCTACAATGAGCAGTTCTTC. Its translation: CASSPTGGKSYNEQFF.

The V call is TRBV11-2, the J call TRBJ2-7, with D perhaps TRBD1 (6 bases). Trimming pared 2 bases from V and 1 base from J, leaving 9 bases between. This CDR3 is built from 14 residues. Germline V gives CDR1 SGHAT, CDR2 FQNNGV. CDR3 in DNA: TGTGCCAGCAGCTTACGGGACACTTCCTACGAGCAGTACTTC. This encodes CASSLRDTSYEQYF.

The chain's CDR3 is CASSSGQGFQPQHF. CDR3 sequence (DNA): TGTGCCAGCAGTTCGGGACAGGGTTTTCAGCCCCAGCATTTT. This rearrangement joins TRBV28 to TRBJ1-5; 9 bases line up with TRBD1. V lost 4 bases to trimming and J lost 6 bases; unmatched junction nucleotides: 4. Germline V gene lookup returns CDR1 MDHEN and CDR2 SYDVKM. The CDR3 length is 14 residues.

The chain recombines TRBV18 with TRBJ2-7, with 9 bases matching TRBD1. Trimming took 6 bases from V and 6 from J; bases not matched to a gene: 9. The CDR3 has 14 amino acids. Germline V CDR1 and CDR2: KGHSH, LQKENI. The CDR3 here is CASSPAGQGFEQYF. For the CDR3, the DNA is TGTGCCAGCTCGCCCGCGGGACAGGGCTTCGAGCAGTACTTC.